This record concerns one T cell receptor beta chain sequence. Its cognate antigen has yet to be identified. No much larger clone is present one base from it, and per-base qualities are unavailable. The data derive from a study of OX40 agonist ivuxolimab in advanced cancers. Looking at the study overall: Ivuxolimab was a fully human IgG2 agonistic monoclonal antibody targeting the costimulatory receptor OX40 (CD134). Intravenous ivuxolimab was administered to patients every 2 weeks at six dose levels: 0.01, 0.1, 0.3, 1.5, 3 and 10 mg/kg. Prior anti-PD-1, anti-PD-L1 or anti-CTLA-4 therapy was permitted, and about two fifths of dose-escalation patients had received checkpoint inhibitors. Among the roughly 50 dose-escalation patients, some 20 had hepatocellular carcinoma, 15 or so melanoma, 9 renal cell carcinoma and 9 head and neck cancer. The dose-escalation cohort was about 83% male with a mean age of about 54 years, ranging from roughly 20 to 80. Partial responses were achieved by three dose-escalation patients, of whom one had hepatocellular carcinoma and two had cutaneous melanoma. The paper reports the monotherapy dose-escalation portion (N = 52 patients) of the phase I ivuxolimab trial. The purpose of peripheral TCRbeta sequencing was to test whether ivuxolimab changed TCR sequence diversity and led to clonal T-cell expansion. Overall study outcomes, separate from this receptor: The antigen specificity of the clonally expanded peripheral T cells was not determined. Low levels of normalized T-cell clonal expansion were also seen in some nonresponding patients. After ivuxolimab, more expanded clones were found on average in CD8+ T cells than in CD4+ T cells. Partial responders in the 0.1-3.0 mg/kg groups had among the lowest normalized peripheral clonal expansion, especially among CD8+ T cells. At doses of 0.1 to 3.0 mg/kg, clonal expansion of both CD4+ and CD8+ T cells in blood was seen between baseline and week 6.

For sequencing of the TCRbeta CDR3 region, genomic DNA was extracted from the sorted cells. TCRbeta CDR3 regions were sequenced using the immunoSEQ Assay. The immuneACCESS repertoire file appears here via TCRdb, limited to in-frame rearrangements. These files lack a portion of the clones; in checked studies, under half of the deficit traces to unresolved V genes, and the cause of the others is not known. For this sample the table gives thousands of clones, of which approximately 94% were detected only once. Roughly 11% of the sample is in the top ten clones. The CDR3 holds 11 amino acids from the cysteine to the phenylalanine. Of all the DNA, just the CDR3 is kept, 33 bases in frame from base 1. Trimming costs V 3 bases and J 13 bases, and their ends lie 10 bases apart. Taken from the germline V gene, the CDR1 and CDR2 loops are MNHNS and SASEGT. Patients with autoimmune disease history or receiving systemic immunosuppression were excluded from the trial. In every dose cohort, peripheral blood was drawn for TCR sequencing at baseline, cycle 4 day 1, and cycle 7 day 1. The samples were taken from a phase I, first-in-human, multicenter, open-label dose-escalation trial of ivuxolimab. Adults with locally advanced or metastatic melanoma, renal cell carcinoma, hepatocellular carcinoma or head and neck squamous cell carcinoma were enrolled in the trial. CD4+ and CD8+ T cells were sorted separately from peripheral blood before TCR sequencing.

The clonotype was recovered from an adult with an advanced solid tumor such as melanoma, head and neck, liver or kidney cancer. The rearrangement joined TRBV6-1 to TRBJ2-1; the D region possibly corresponds to TRBD2 (5 bases align). Sequenced material: CD4+ or CD8+ T cells sorted from blood, taken in a trial of the OX40 agonist ivuxolimab. CDR3 sequence: CASSDFSSQFF. The DNA sequence reads TGTGCCAGCAGTGATTTCTCTAGCCAGTTCTTC.